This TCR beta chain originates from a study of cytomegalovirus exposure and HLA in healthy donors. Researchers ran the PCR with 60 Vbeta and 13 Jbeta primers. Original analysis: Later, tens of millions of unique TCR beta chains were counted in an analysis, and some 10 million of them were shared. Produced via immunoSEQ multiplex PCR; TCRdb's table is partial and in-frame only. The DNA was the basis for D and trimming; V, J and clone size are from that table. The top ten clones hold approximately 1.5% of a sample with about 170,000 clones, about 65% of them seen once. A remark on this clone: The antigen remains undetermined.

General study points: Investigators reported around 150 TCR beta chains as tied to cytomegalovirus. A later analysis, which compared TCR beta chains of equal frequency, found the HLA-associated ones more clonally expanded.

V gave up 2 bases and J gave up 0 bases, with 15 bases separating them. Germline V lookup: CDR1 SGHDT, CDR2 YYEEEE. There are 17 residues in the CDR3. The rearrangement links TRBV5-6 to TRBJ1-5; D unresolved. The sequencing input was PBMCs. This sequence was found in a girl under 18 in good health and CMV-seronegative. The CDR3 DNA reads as TGTGCCAGCAGCTTCGGTGCAGGCGGGGATAGCAATCAGCCCCAGCATTTT. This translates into CASSFGAGGDSNQPQHF.